What follows is one T cell receptor beta chain and its context. Just one base apart from a much larger clone, this may be a read error. This sample is drawn from a study of identical twins. Via MiXCR, TCRdb re-called the 5' RACE reads, giving one row per CDR3 protein. The table includes hundreds of thousands of distinct CDR3 sequences, 12% detected once. Another study also made use of these data, one on yellow fever vaccine responses in identical twins.

The sequenced sample consisted of CD8+ T cells sorted from blood. The receptor comes from a woman under 30 in good health.

DNA for the CDR3: TGTGTCAGCAGTCGTCCCGGGACTAGCGATGAGCAGTTCTTC. Protein product: CVSSRPGTSDEQFF. The gene calls are TRBV12-3 or TRBV12-4 and TRBJ2-1; 10 positions match TRBD2. The CDR3 runs 14 residues.